The present T cell receptor beta chain was sequenced within a study of shared clonotypes between healthy human individuals (dated by TCRdb to the early 2020s). With respect to the entire study: The cohort comprised two women and a few men aged 18 to 49 years. For each donor, CD4 naive and CD4 memory were each given three plates, CD8 naive was given two plates, and CD8 memory was given one plate. To estimate repertoire size and how much clonotypes are shared between individuals, the study performed deep sequencing of blood TCR repertoires from roughly five healthy adults. Libraries were prepared and TCR repertoires were sequenced by different laboratories using diverse techniques, in order to increase sequencing depth and limit assay-specific biases. Each donor's leukapheresis produced roughly between roughly 0.94 and 9.5 billion PBMCs.

To note about this clone: Its antigen has not been determined. Base qualities are not provided; no much larger clone lies one nucleotide away.

Donors were healthy HIV-negative adults with no recently reported acute infections or vaccinations. Every donor was a Caucasian adult residing in Nashville, Tennessee, USA. CD4+ T cells were enriched by magnetic negative selection, after which naive cells were positively selected on CD45RA and the negative fraction was taken as the memory subset. Blood was collected by leukapheresis, and PBMCs were isolated by Ficoll-Histopaque density gradient centrifugation and then cryopreserved in liquid nitrogen vapor phase. Purity and quantity of every magnetically sorted T cell population were checked by analytical flow cytometry. Genomic DNA was isolated from every sorted fraction and measured by UV absorbance on a Nanodrop 2000c. TCR CDR3 regions were amplified from genomic DNA by multiplex PCR using the deep immunoSEQ assay. Genomic DNA extracted from each cell subset was distributed evenly over all wells of several immunoSEQ 96-well plates, and each plate served as one replicate. Each replicate PCR for sorted subsets received roughly 0.2 ug genomic DNA, equal to 28,000 or so T cell genomes. The purified libraries were quantified using a Qubit 3.0 fluorometer, sized with a Bioanalyzer 2100, and then quantified again using the KAPA Library Quantification kit. Every immunoSEQ 96-well plate was sequenced on a dedicated single-read 150-cycle Illumina NextSeq 550 flow cell. Concerning the study's data processing: The immunoSEQ output contained only junctional sequences without quality scores, so filtering could not match that applied to full-length reads. To assign V/J genes and CDR3, sequences were annotated against IMGT germline references using PyIR, a Python wrapper for IgBLAST v1.9. Reads were removed for weak V/J assignments (E-value above 1e-6), missing CDR3, stop codons, out-of-frame junctions, or ambiguous translated residues. V3J clonotypes were defined as sequences sharing an identical inferred V gene, J gene, and CDR3 amino acid sequence. Percentage overlap between repertoires was calculated by dividing the number of shared unique clonotypes by the size of the smaller repertoire. Repertoire richness was assessed with RTK rarefaction, the Chao1 estimator, and Recon v2.1 estimates of unobserved clonotypes. Generation probabilities for all TCRbeta clonotypes obtained by the gDNA method from four donors were computed using OLGA. The clones in this table, taken by TCRdb from immuneACCESS, are in-frame only. Not every clone is retained; where verified, under half of the shortfall comes from an unresolved V gene, and the cause of the rest is unknown. From that table come the V and J calls and clone size; the DNA was used to work out D and trimming. In this sample the table shows a few million clones, around nine tenths of which occur a single time. The ten most abundant clones make up over 0.12% of the sample.

The CDR3 numbers 15 residues from cysteine through phenylalanine. Of the read, only the CDR3 DNA is kept; its 45 bases are in frame from base 1. Cut back by 2 bases and 4 bases, the V and J ends lie 14 bases apart. CDR1 and CDR2 (WSHSY, SAAADI) derive from the germline V gene. Study-level results and caveats: The small number of donors limited the genetic and exposure-history diversity represented. When a few donors were compared, the shared fraction of clonotypes was about 5% for naive CD4, approximately 3.3% for naive CD8, 2.3% for memory CD4, and around 0.4% for memory CD8. Pairwise subsampling led to the expectation that sequencing depth would affect the degree of clonotype sharing among donors. Compared with non-shared clonotypes, the clonotypes found in all four sorted-subset donors had higher generation probabilities. Sampling was restricted to blood, and TCR repertoires in tissue are likely to differ from TCR repertoires in blood. Larger estimated clonotype richness was generally found for naive subsets than for memory subsets. Even with the large sequencing depth, rarefaction of the sorted-subset datasets indicated that sequencing was incomplete.

The V and J genes are TRBV10-2 and TRBJ1-1, with a tentative D gene TRBD1 over 6 matching bases. The specimen was naive CD4+ T cells sorted from blood. The label giving this sample's cell subset or site can be read as: CD45RA+ positively selected. This sequence originates from a man aged 18 to 30 in good health. CDR3 protein: CASSEGGPGSTEAFF. The bases read TGCGCCAGCAGTGAGGGGGGGCCAGGAAGCACTGAAGCTTTCTTT.